Listed below are T cell receptor beta chains from one sample, sequenced in a study of T cell responses to AZD1222 COVID-19 vaccine. The method was immunoSEQ multiplex PCR; TCRdb's version includes in-frame clones alone and lacks a portion of them. The sample has approximately 91,000 clones; roughly 90% are singletons. The sequencing here drew on peripheral blood, taken on day 0 of AZD1222 vaccination. The source of these receptors is an adult in good health. The conserved cysteine and the conserved F or W are not part of the CDR3 here. Each record gives: V gene, J gene, CDR3 protein.

v_call: TRBV11-2
j_call: TRBJ2-7
cdr3_aa: ASSLDAGTGSYEQY

v_call: TRBV6-1
j_call: TRBJ1-5
cdr3_aa: ASSDRGVWQPQH

v_call: TRBV10-3
j_call: TRBJ1-2
cdr3_aa: AISGRDRGANYGYT

v_call: TRBV18
j_call: TRBJ2-7
cdr3_aa: ASSRGTGDEQY

v_call: TRBV19
j_call: TRBJ1-6
cdr3_aa: ASSVTRDNSPLH

v_call: TRBV19
j_call: TRBJ1-6
cdr3_aa: ASSNQGARSPLH

v_call: TRBV30
j_call: TRBJ2-7
cdr3_aa: AWSVRPGGSYEQY

v_call: TRBV19
j_call: TRBJ1-4
cdr3_aa: ASSSQGAYNEKLF

v_call: TRBV6-4
j_call: TRBJ2-2
cdr3_aa: ASSRDRGTGELF

v_call: TRBV30
j_call: TRBJ2-1
cdr3_aa: AWTGRGRAGEQF

v_call: TRBV5-1
j_call: TRBJ1-1
cdr3_aa: ASSLVGRLAKTEAF

v_call: TRBV30
j_call: TRBJ1-4
cdr3_aa: AWSLQGWGEKLF

v_call: TRBV6-5
j_call: TRBJ1-2
cdr3_aa: ASSYAGQGGFGYT

v_call: TRBV10-2
j_call: TRBJ1-3
cdr3_aa: ASSQALGVLSGNTIY

v_call: TRBV13
j_call: TRBJ2-4
cdr3_aa: ASSSGRGLAKNIQY

v_call: TRBV11-2
j_call: TRBJ2-5
cdr3_aa: ASSALRQGQETQY

v_call: TRBV5-4
j_call: TRBJ1-6
cdr3_aa: ASSLDGWDSPLH

v_call: TRBV6-2/TRBV6-3
j_call: TRBJ1-2
cdr3_aa: ASSTLGTETYGYT

v_call: TRBV5-1
j_call: TRBJ1-3
cdr3_aa: ASRSGPVGNTIY

v_call: TRBV2
j_call: TRBJ2-1
cdr3_aa: ASRRNNEQF

v_call: TRBV11-1
j_call: TRBJ2-7
cdr3_aa: ASSKLAGGYEQY

v_call: TRBV18
j_call: TRBJ1-1
cdr3_aa: ASSPNTGGSEAF

v_call: TRBV4-1
j_call: TRBJ1-2
cdr3_aa: ASSHPLDRGNYGYT

v_call: TRBV19
j_call: TRBJ1-5
cdr3_aa: ASSIKGGSQPQH

v_call: TRBV6-5
j_call: TRBJ2-7
cdr3_aa: ASTTTGPPTGEQY

v_call: TRBV9
j_call: TRBJ2-3
cdr3_aa: ASSVGSTGGTDTQY

v_call: TRBV2
j_call: TRBJ2-7
cdr3_aa: ASSWTGGNEQY

v_call: TRBV29-1
j_call: TRBJ2-1
cdr3_aa: SVLGLAGFPEQF

v_call: TRBV6-5
j_call: TRBJ1-6
cdr3_aa: ASRRTPSYSPLH

v_call: TRBV7-2
j_call: TRBJ2-2
cdr3_aa: ASSPSGGDSGELF

v_call: TRBV10-3
j_call: TRBJ2-5
cdr3_aa: AISVLGGPGPSQETQY

v_call: TRBV5-1
j_call: TRBJ2-3
cdr3_aa: ASSLGPGGSTDTQY

v_call: TRBV6-5
j_call: TRBJ1-1
cdr3_aa: ASTLIGGTEAF

v_call: TRBV18
j_call: TRBJ1-1
cdr3_aa: ASPPSGAGVRDTEAF

v_call: TRBV5-6
j_call: TRBJ1-1
cdr3_aa: ASSLRGLWDTEAF

v_call: TRBV6-6
j_call: TRBJ2-1
cdr3_aa: ASSKGLAGHNEQF

v_call: TRBV4-3
j_call: TRBJ1-2
cdr3_aa: ASSQALGTRLYGYT

v_call: TRBV7-2
j_call: TRBJ1-1
cdr3_aa: ASSLVAGVAGAF

v_call: TRBV15
j_call: TRBJ2-5
cdr3_aa: ATSIGQETQY

v_call: TRBV11-2
j_call: TRBJ1-1
cdr3_aa: ASSLDPQTTEAF

v_call: TRBV5-5
j_call: TRBJ2-7
cdr3_aa: ASTDWGTAPYEQY

v_call: TRBV10-1
j_call: TRBJ1-6
cdr3_aa: ASSEFQGGSPLH

v_call: TRBV27
j_call: TRBJ2-3
cdr3_aa: ASSYRTGDTDTQY

v_call: TRBV5-1
j_call: TRBJ2-3
cdr3_aa: ASSFNFRGNTQY

v_call: TRBV28
j_call: TRBJ2-7
cdr3_aa: ASSLKGLFTYEQY

v_call: TRBV6-2/TRBV6-3
j_call: TRBJ2-7
cdr3_aa: ASSASGTGYSYEQY

v_call: TRBV19
j_call: TRBJ1-5
cdr3_aa: ATTAGSGASNQPQH

v_call: TRBV5-4
j_call: TRBJ2-7
cdr3_aa: ASSGPGQAYEQY

v_call: TRBV1
j_call: TRBJ2-7
cdr3_aa: TSSQKIDSGAKSSYEQY

v_call: TRBV28
j_call: TRBJ1-5
cdr3_aa: ASSAWVGQPQH

v_call: TRBV4-2
j_call: TRBJ2-1
cdr3_aa: ASSQGTAGTGTYNEQF

v_call: TRBV10-1
j_call: TRBJ1-6
cdr3_aa: ASRAGDNSPLH

v_call: TRBV23-1
j_call: TRBJ2-1
cdr3_aa: ASSPQEVYNEQF

v_call: TRBV4-1
j_call: TRBJ2-7
cdr3_aa: ASSQEPGGRMVSYEQY